This TCR beta chain stems from a study of response to subunit inactivated influenza vaccine. General study findings and limits: Only a handful of new T cells, the authors suggested, are recruited with each seasonal influenza vaccination.

The germline V gene has CDR1 MNHEY and CDR2 SVGEGT. The V and J ends lost 2 bases and 3 bases, in that order; junction bases with no gene match: 8. The CDR3 is made up of 17 amino acids. Concerning this clonotype itself: Its antigen remains unknown.

One entry per CDR3 protein results from TCRdb running MiXCR on the RT-PCR reads. The table has over 400,000 distinct CDR3 sequences, under 15% seen once. The receptor comes from a man aged 50 to 60 who received an inactivated influenza vaccine. The gene calls are TRBV6-2 or TRBV6-3 and TRBJ2-2; TRBD2 agrees at 8 bases. The starting material was PBMCs from blood, obtained more than 35 days after vaccination. CDR3 in amino acids: CASSYAGASGYTGELFF. CDR3 sequence (DNA): TGTGCCAGCAGTTACGCGGGTGCTAGCGGGTACACCGGGGAGCTGTTTTTT.